This entry features one T cell receptor (beta chain) sequence. RNA was extracted with the RNeasy kit, and a quantity of roughly 0.5 to 1 ug was reverse transcribed using random hexamers. From the immunoSEQ multiplex PCR reads, TCRdb called clonotypes with MiXCR, one entry per CDR3 protein. Of about 290,000 distinct CDR3 sequences in the sample, 89% were seen once. V lost 0 bases and J 3 bases, leaving 13 bases between the germline ends. CDR1 and CDR2 from the germline V gene are LGHNA and YSLEER. CDR3 size: 16 residues. This sample was taken from a study of CD8 T cells in Susac syndrome. Sequencing of TCR beta was undertaken in CD8+ and CD4+ T cells derived from blood. The multiple sclerosis controls were treatment-naive patients affected by stable or active relapsing-remitting disease.

The receptor was isolated from a human donor with multiple sclerosis. Sequenced: CD8+ T cells from PBMCs. The chain combines TRBV4-3 with TRBJ2-3, with D tentatively TRBD2 (6 bases). CDR3 nucleotide sequence: TGCGCCAGCAGCCAAGATTTGGGGGGAGGAACAGATACGCAGTATTTT. It is translated as CASSQDLGGGTDTQYF.